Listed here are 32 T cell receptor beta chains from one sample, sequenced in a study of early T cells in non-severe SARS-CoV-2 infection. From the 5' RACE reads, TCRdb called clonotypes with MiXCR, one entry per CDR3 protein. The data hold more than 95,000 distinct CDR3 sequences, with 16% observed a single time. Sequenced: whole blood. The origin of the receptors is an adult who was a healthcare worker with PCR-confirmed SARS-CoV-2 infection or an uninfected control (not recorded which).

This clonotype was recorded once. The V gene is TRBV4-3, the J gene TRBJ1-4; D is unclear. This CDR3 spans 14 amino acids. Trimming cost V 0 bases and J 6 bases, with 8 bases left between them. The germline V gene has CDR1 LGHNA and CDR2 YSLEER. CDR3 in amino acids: CASSQDYGDEKLFF. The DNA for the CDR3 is TGCGCCAGCAGCCAAGATTACGGGGATGAAAAACTGTTTTTT.

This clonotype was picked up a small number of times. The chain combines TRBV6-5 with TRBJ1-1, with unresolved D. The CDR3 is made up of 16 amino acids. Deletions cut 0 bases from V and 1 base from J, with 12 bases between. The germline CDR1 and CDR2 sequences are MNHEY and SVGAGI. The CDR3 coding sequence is TGTGCCAGCAGTTACTCGTTCGTTGGGTGGAACACTGAAGCTTTCTTT. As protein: CASSYSFVGWNTEAFF.

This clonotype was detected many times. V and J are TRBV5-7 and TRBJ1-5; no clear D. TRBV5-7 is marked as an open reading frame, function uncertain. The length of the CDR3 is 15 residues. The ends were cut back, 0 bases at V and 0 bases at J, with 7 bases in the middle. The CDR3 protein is CASSLGKYSNQPQHF. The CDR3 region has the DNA TGTGCCAGCAGCTTGGGGAAGTATAGCAATCAGCCCCAGCATTTT.

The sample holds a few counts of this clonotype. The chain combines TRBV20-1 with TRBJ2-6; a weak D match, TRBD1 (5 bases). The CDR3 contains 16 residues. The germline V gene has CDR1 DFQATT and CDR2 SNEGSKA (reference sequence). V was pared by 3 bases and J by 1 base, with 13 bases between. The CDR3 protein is CSASGAYRSGANVLTF. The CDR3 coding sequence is TGCAGTGCTAGTGGGGCGTATAGGTCTGGGGCCAACGTCCTGACTTTC.

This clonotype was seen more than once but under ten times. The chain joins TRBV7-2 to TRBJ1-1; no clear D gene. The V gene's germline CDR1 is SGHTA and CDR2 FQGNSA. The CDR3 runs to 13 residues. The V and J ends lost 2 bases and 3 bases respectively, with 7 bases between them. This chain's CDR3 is CASSLSLDTEAFF. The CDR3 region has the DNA TGTGCCAGCAGCTTAAGTCTGGACACTGAAGCTTTCTTT.

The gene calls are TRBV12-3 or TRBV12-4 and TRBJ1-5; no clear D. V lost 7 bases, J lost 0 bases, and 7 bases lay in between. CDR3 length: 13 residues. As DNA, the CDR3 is TGTGCCAGCACTCTGTCTAGCAATCAGCCCCAGCATTTT. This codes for CASTLSSNQPQHF.

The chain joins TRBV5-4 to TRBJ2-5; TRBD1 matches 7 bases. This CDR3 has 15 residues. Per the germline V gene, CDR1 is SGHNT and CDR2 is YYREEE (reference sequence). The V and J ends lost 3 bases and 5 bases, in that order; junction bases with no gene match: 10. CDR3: CASSSRQGSMETQYF. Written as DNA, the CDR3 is TGTGCCAGCAGCTCTCGACAGGGAAGTATGGAGACCCAGTACTTC.

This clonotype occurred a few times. In DNA, the CDR3 is TGTGCCAGCAGCGTAACTAGCGGGGGCCCCTACGAGCAGTACTTC. Protein product: CASSVTSGGPYEQYF. V gene TRBV5-6 combines with J gene TRBJ2-7, with 11 bases that match TRBD2. V shed 4 bases and J 2 bases; nucleotides not matched to a gene: 5. From germline, CDR1 is SGHDT and CDR2 YYEEEE. This CDR3 contains 15 residues.

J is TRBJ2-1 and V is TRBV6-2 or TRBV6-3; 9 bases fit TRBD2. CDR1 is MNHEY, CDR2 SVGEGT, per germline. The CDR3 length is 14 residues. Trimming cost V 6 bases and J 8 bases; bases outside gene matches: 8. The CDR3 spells CASRPGLAWDEQFF. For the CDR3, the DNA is TGTGCCAGCAGACCGGGACTAGCATGGGATGAGCAGTTCTTC.

In DNA form, the CDR3 reads TGTGCCAGCGGAGGTCAAGGGACAGCCTACGAGCAGTACTTC. This encodes CASGGQGTAYEQYF. The rearrangement links TRBV12-3 or TRBV12-4 to TRBJ2-7; TRBD1 matches at 7 bases. V was clipped by 8 bases and J by 2 bases; unmatched bases: 9. This CDR3 contains 14 residues.

CDR3 loop: CARIRGWTQYF. Written as DNA, the CDR3 is TGTGCTCGAATTAGGGGATGGACCCAGTACTTC. The rearrangement joins TRBV5-3 to TRBJ2-5; TRBD1 is a possible D gene (5 bases). TRBV5-3 is placed among ORFs of uncertain function. This CDR3 is built from 11 residues.

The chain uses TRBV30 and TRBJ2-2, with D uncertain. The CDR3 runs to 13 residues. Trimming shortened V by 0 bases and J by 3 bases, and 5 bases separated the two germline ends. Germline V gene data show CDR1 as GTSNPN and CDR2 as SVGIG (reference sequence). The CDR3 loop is CAWSVGYTGELFF. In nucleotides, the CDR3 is TGTGCCTGGAGTGTAGGGTACACCGGGGAGCTGTTTTTT. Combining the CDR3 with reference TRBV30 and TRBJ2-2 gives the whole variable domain SQTIHQWPATLVQPVGSPLSLECTVEGTSNPNLYWYRQAAGRGLQLLFYSVGIGQISSEVPQNLSASRPQDRQFILSSKKLLLSDSGFYLCAWSVGYTGELFFGEGSRLTVL.

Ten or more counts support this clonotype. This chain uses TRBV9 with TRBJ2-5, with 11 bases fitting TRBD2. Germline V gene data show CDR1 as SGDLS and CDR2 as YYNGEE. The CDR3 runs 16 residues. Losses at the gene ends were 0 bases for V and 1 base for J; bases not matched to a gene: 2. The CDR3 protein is CASSVGGTSGQETQYF. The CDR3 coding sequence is TGTGCCAGCAGCGTAGGGGGGACTAGCGGCCAAGAGACCCAGTACTTC. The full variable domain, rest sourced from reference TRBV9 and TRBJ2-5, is DSGVTQTPKHLITATGQRVTLRCSPRSGDLSVYWYQQSLDQGLQFLIQYYNGEERAKGNILERFSAQQFPDLHSELNLSSLELGDSALYFCASSVGGTSGQETQYFGPGTRLLVL.

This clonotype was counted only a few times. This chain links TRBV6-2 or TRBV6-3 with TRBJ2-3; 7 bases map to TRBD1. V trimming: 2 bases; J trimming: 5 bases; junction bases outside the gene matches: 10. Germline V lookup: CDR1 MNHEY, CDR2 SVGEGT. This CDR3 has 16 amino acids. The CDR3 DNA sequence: TGTGCCAGCAGTTACCTGGGGACAGTCCGAGTAGATACGCAGTATTTT. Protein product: CASSYLGTVRVDTQYF.

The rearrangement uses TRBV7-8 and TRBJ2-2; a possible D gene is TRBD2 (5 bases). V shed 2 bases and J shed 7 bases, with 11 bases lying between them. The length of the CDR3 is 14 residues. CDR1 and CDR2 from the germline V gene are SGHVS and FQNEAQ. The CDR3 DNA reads TGTGCCAGCAGCTTAACTAGGGTTGGCGGGGAGCTGTTTTTT. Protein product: CASSLTRVGGELFF.

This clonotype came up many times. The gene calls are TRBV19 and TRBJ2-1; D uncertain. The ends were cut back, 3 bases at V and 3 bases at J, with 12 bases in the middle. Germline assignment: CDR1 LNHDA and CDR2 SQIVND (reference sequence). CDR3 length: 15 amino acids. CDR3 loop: CASSIPRTLYNEQFF. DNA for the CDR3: TGTGCCAGTAGTATCCCTAGAACCCTCTACAATGAGCAGTTCTTC. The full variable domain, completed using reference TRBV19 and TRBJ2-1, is DGGITQSPKYLFRKEGQNVTLSCEQNLNHDAMYWYRQDPGQGLRLIYYSQIVNDFQKGDIAEGYSVSREKKESFPLTVTSAQKNPTAFYLCASSIPRTLYNEQFFGPGTRLTVL.

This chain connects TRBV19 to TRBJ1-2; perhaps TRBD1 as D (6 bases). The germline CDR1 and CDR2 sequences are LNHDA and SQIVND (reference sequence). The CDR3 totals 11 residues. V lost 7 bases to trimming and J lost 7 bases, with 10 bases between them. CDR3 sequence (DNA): TGTGCCAGTAACGGGGGCGTTGGCTACACCTTC. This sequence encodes CASNGGVGYTF.

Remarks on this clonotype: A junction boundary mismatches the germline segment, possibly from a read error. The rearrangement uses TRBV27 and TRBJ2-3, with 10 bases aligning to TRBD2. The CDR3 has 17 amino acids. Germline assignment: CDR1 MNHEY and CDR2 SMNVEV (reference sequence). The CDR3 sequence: CASSLLGLAIFTDTLYF. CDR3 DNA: TGTGCCAGCAGTTTATTGGGACTAGCGATTTTCACAGATACGCTGTATTTT.

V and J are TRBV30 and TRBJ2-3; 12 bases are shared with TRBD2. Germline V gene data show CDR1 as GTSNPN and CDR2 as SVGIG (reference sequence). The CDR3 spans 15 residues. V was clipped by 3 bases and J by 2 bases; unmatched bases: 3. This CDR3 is CAWRLAGGYTDTQYF. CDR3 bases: TGTGCCTGGAGACTAGCGGGGGGATACACAGATACGCAGTATTTT.

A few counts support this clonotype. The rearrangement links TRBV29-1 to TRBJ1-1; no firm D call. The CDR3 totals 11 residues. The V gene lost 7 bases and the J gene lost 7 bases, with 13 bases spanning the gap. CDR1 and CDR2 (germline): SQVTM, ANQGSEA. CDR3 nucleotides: TGCAGCGGACGCAGCCCCGGTGAAGCTTTCTTT. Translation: CSGRSPGEAFF.

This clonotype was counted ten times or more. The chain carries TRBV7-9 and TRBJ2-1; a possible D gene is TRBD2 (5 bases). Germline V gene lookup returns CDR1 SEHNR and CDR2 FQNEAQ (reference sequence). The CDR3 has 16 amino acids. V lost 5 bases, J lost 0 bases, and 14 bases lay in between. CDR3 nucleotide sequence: TGTGCCAGCAGCCCCCTCGGAGGCAGCTCCTACAATGAGCAGTTCTTC. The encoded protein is CASSPLGGSSYNEQFF. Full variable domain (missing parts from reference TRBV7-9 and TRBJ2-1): DTGVSQNPRHKITKRGQNVTFRCDPISEHNRLYWYRQTLGQGPEFLTYFQNEAQLEKSRLLSDRFSAERPKGSFSTLEIQRTEQGDSAMYLCASSPLGGSSYNEQFFGPGTRLTVL.

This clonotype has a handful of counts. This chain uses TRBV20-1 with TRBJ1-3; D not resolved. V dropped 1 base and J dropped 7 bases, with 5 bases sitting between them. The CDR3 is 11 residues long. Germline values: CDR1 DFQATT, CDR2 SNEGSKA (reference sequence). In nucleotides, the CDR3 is TGCAGTGCTAGAGGTCACAACACCATATATTTT. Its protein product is CSARGHNTIYF.

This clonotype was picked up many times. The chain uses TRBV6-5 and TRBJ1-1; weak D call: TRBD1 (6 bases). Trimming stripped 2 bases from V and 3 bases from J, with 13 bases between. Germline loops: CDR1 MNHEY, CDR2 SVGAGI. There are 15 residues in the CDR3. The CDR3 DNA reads TGTGCCAGCAGTTACCCCGCTTCAGGGGACACTGAAGCTTTCTTT. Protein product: CASSYPASGDTEAFF.

CDR3 bases: TGTGCCAGCAGTTACTCAGGGGACGAGCAGTACTTC. Amino acid sequence: CASSYSGDEQYF. The chain employs TRBV6-6 and TRBJ2-7; D is possibly TRBD1 (5 bases). This CDR3 spans 12 amino acids. With 0 bases removed from V and 5 bases from J, the gap between germline ends came to 5 bases. In germline, CDR1 is MNHNY, CDR2 SVGAGI (reference sequence).

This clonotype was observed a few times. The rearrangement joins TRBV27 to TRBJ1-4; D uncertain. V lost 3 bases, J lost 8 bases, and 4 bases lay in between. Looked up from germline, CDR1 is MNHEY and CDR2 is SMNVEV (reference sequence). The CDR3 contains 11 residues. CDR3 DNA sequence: TGTGCCAGCAGTTTCGGCGAAAAACTGTTTTTT. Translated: CASSFGEKLFF.

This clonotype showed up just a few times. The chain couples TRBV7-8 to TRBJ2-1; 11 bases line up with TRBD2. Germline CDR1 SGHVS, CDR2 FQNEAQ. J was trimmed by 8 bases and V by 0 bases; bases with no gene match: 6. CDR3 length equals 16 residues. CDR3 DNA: TGTGCCAGCAGCTTAGCAACTATACTAGCGGGGGATGAGCAGTTCTTC. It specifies CASSLATILAGDEQFF.

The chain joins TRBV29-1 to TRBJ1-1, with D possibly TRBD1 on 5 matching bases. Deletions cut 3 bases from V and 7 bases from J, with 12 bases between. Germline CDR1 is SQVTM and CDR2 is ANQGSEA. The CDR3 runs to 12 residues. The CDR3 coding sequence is TGCAGCGTTGATGGCAGGGTAGGTGAAGCTTTCTTT. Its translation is CSVDGRVGEAFF.

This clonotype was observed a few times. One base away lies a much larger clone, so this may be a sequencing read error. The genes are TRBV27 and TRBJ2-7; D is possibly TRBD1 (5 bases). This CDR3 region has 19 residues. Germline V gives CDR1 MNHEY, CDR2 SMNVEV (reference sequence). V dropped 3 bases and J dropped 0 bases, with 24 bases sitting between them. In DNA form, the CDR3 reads TGTGCCAGCAGTTTTCGTTTTTTCTCCTGGACAACGAGCTCCTACGAGCAGTACTTC. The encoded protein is CASSFRFFSWTTSSYEQYF.

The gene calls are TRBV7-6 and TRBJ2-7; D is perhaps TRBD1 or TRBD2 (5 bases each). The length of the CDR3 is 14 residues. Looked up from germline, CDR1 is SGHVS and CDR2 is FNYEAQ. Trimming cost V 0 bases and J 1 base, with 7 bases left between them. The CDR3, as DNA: TGTGCCAGCAGCTTAGCGAGGGGATCCTACGAGCAGTACTTC. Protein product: CASSLARGSYEQYF.

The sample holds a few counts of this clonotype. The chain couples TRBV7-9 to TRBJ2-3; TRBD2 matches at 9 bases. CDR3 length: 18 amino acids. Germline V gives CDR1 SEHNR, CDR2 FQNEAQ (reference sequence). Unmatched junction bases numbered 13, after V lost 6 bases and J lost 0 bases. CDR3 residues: CASSHLTGLAKSTDTQYF. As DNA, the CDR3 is TGTGCCAGCAGTCATTTAACGGGACTAGCTAAAAGCACAGATACGCAGTATTTT.

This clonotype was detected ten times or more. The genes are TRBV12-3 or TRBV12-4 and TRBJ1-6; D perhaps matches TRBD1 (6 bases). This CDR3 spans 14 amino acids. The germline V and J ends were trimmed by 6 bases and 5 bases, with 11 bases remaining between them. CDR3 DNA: TGTGCCAGCAGGCTAGGACAGAATAATTCACCCCTCCACTTT. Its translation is CASRLGQNNSPLHF.

The CDR3 nucleotides are TGTGCCAGCAGTTTTTCAAGACTCACAGGGATTTCACCCCTCCACTTT. Translated, it gives CASSFSRLTGISPLHF. V gene TRBV6-2 or TRBV6-3 combines with J gene TRBJ1-6, with a weak D call TRBD1 (6 bases). CDR1 is MNHEY and CDR2 is SVGEGT in the germline V gene. Trimming shortened V by 4 bases and J by 9 bases, and 19 bases separated the two germline ends. This CDR3 spans 16 amino acids.